This T cell receptor beta chain was captured by sequencing in a study of blood T cells in healthy people across ages. The ends lost 0 bases at V and 8 bases at J; junction bases unmatched: 12. From germline, CDR1 is SGHRS and CDR2 YFSETQ. The CDR3 covers 16 residues. Findings of the study overall: The long-lived group displayed more naive CD4+ cells, plus higher diversity, than the aged donors did. Researchers report that TCR beta diversity correlated strongly with naive T cell percentage. Expanded clonotype shifts may have been confounded, as the donors had an unknown CMV status.

As regards this clonotype: Its antigen remains unknown.

The use of a sample-barcoded 5' primer and a J-beta primer mix characterized a second PCR of roughly 6 to 11 cycles. TCRdb recomputed calls from the 5' RACE reads with MiXCR, one row per CDR3 protein. Among roughly 800,000 distinct CDR3 sequences listed, about three fifths were seen once. The V call is TRBV5-1, the J call TRBJ2-3; TRBD2 agrees at 7 bases. The specimen sequenced was blood. This receptor was identified in a man aged 25-45 years in good health. In nucleotides, the CDR3 is TGCGCCAGCAGCTTGGCCCCAGCGGGGCCTAGGGGTACGCAGTATTTT. Protein product: CASSLAPAGPRGTQYF.